This T cell receptor (beta chain) was sequenced in a study of shared clonotypes between healthy human individuals. Notes on the study in general: Rarefaction showed sorted-subset sequencing was incomplete despite large depth.

Profiled with immunoSEQ multiplex PCR; TCRdb holds only in-frame clones, not every one. The sample lists some 2.1 million clones; 95% were seen once. The CDR3 extends over 16 amino acids. The ends lost 5 bases at V and 0 bases at J; junction bases unmatched: 7. CDR1 and CDR2 (germline): SGHAT, FQNNGV. This clone has just one count. Its matching antigen is unknown. The TCR was taken from a man in his late teens or twenties in good health. Sequencing input: naive CD4+ T cells sorted from blood. Subset noted: CD45RA+ positively selected. V usage is TRBV11-2 and J usage is TRBJ2-1, with 7 bases that match TRBD1. Here the CDR3 reads CASSPLTGSSYNEQFF. Here the CDR3 DNA reads TGTGCCAGCAGCCCCTTGACAGGGAGCTCCTACAATGAGCAGTTCTTC.